This TCR beta chain was sequenced for a study of T cells expressing NK-cell markers. The study, taken as a whole, reports: Also leading the CD3+CD56-NKG2C+ fraction in a few donors were these clonotypes. NKG2C+ dominant clonotype frequencies in roughly six donors were roughly 1.0-7.5% of CD8+ T cells.

Using the 5' RACE reads, TCRdb records one entry per CDR3 protein without DNA. The sample has 150,000 or so distinct CDR3 sequences. The CDR3 covers 15 residues. The V gene's germline CDR1 is SGHRS and CDR2 YFSETQ. Turning to this clonotype: What it recognizes is unknown.

This chain links TRBV5-1 with TRBJ2-5; no DNA is available, so the TRBD1 call from TCRdb remains unchecked. The sample comprised blood T cells: a sorted CD56 or NKG2C T cell subset, CD4+ or CD8+ T cells, or bulk PBMC T cells (not recorded which). The TCR sequence derives from a woman aged 45-59 years in good health. This CDR3 is CASSLTGTTQETQYF.